What follows are 28 T cell receptor beta chains derived from one specimen sequenced in a study of cytomegalovirus exposure and HLA in healthy donors. PCR amplification relied on 60 Vbeta primers (plus 13 Jbeta primers). Assay used: immunoSEQ multiplex PCR; TCRdb lists only in-frame clones, some missing. Among approximately 120,000 clones listed, approximately 78% were seen once. The sample taken for sequencing was PBMCs. These receptors were taken from a middle-aged woman in good health and CMV-seronegative.

The chain couples TRBV2 to TRBJ2-7; perhaps TRBD1 as D (5 bases). Looked up from germline, CDR1 is SNHLY and CDR2 is FYNNEI. The CDR3 has 12 residues. V dropped 8 bases and J dropped 4 bases, with 12 bases sitting between them. CDR3 in DNA: TGTGCCAGCCTGAGGACACAGTACGAGCAGTACTTC. Protein sequence: CASLRTQYEQYF.

The genes are TRBV7-2 and TRBJ2-5; 7 bases line up with TRBD2. V lost 1 base to trimming and J lost 5 bases; unmatched junction nucleotides: 1. The CDR3 totals 13 residues. The germline gives CDR1 SGHTA, CDR2 FQGNSA. Here the CDR3 reads CASSLGGGETQYF. The CDR3 DNA reads as TGTGCCAGCAGCTTAGGGGGAGGGGAGACCCAGTACTTC.

V usage is TRBV19 and J usage is TRBJ2-7, with 8 nucleotides matching TRBD2. CDR3 length: 13 amino acids. Trimming removed 4 bases from V and 7 bases from J; junction bases left unmatched: 6. The germline CDR1 and CDR2 sequences are LNHDA and SQIVND (reference sequence). CDR3 protein: CASSTTGGREQYF. DNA for the CDR3: TGTGCCAGTAGTACCACGGGGGGGAGAGAGCAGTACTTC. The full variable domain, completed using reference TRBV19 and TRBJ2-7, is DGGITQSPKYLFRKEGQNVTLSCEQNLNHDAMYWYRQDPGQGLRLIYYSQIVNDFQKGDIAEGYSVSREKKESFPLTVTSAQKNPTAFYLCASSTTGGREQYFGPGTRLTVT.

The genes are TRBV28 and TRBJ2-1, with 12 bases matching TRBD2. The CDR3 length is 14 residues. In germline, CDR1 is MDHEN, CDR2 SYDVKM. V dropped 4 bases and J dropped 9; count of bases not matched to a gene: 4. CDR3 DNA: TGTGCCAGCAGTTCTAGCGGGAGGGCCGTTGAGCAGTTCTTC. It yields the protein CASSSSGRAVEQFF.

In its sample, this clone was seen a few times. The rearrangement links TRBV19 to TRBJ1-5; D is undetermined. Germline values: CDR1 LNHDA, CDR2 SQIVND (reference sequence). Trimming took 6 bases from V and 0 from J, leaving 15 bases between them. The CDR3 covers 16 residues. The CDR3 sequence is CASRNRGEDSNQPQHF. CDR3 DNA sequence: TGTGCCAGTAGAAATCGGGGTGAGGATAGCAATCAGCCCCAGCATTTT.

In its sample, this clone was seen a few times. The chain combines TRBV27 with TRBJ2-7, with D perhaps TRBD2 (5 bases). The CDR3 consists of 14 residues. Germline loops: CDR1 MNHEY, CDR2 SMNVEV (reference sequence). V gave up 3 bases and J gave up 1 base, with 10 bases separating them. CDR3 residues: CASSFSGKSYEQYF. CDR3 nucleotides: TGTGCCAGCAGTTTTTCGGGGAAATCCTACGAGCAGTACTTC.

This chain links TRBV4-1 with TRBJ2-3; 14 bases agree with TRBD2. This CDR3 is built from 16 residues. V dropped 5 bases and J dropped 8; count of bases not matched to a gene: 9. Germline V gene lookup returns CDR1 MGHRA and CDR2 YSYEKL. Here the CDR3 DNA reads TGCGCCAGCAGCTCCGGGACTAGCGGGAGTCGGGGTACGCAGTATTTT. Translation gives CASSSGTSGSRGTQYF.

The V call is TRBV11-2, the J call TRBJ2-4; 9 bases map to TRBD1. With 5 bases clipped from V and 7 bases from J, the junction kept 6 bases outside the gene matches. In germline, CDR1 is SGHAT, CDR2 FQNNGV. The CDR3 is made up of 14 amino acids. The CDR3 protein is CASSHRTGENIQYF. The CDR3 DNA is TGTGCCAGCAGCCACCGGACAGGGGAGAACATTCAGTACTTC.

The rearrangement links TRBV2 to TRBJ2-7; 11 bases are shared with TRBD2. CDR3 size: 16 residues. The junction had 10 bases not matched to a gene; V was cut back by 3 bases and J by 6 bases. The germline gives CDR1 SNHLY, CDR2 FYNNEI. The CDR3 spells CASSDSPLAGVLEQYF. CDR3 DNA sequence: TGTGCCAGCAGTGATTCCCCACTAGCGGGAGTTCTCGAGCAGTACTTC.

This chain connects TRBV27 to TRBJ2-7; tentative D call: TRBD2 (6 bases). Trimming removed 7 bases at V and 0 bases at J, with 16 bases between. The CDR3 contains 15 residues. In germline, CDR1 is MNHEY, CDR2 SMNVEV (reference sequence). The CDR3 DNA sequence: TGTGCCAGCATGACGGGGCGGGGCTACTCCTACGAGCAGTACTTC. Translation: CASMTGRGYSYEQYF.

The rearrangement joins TRBV19 to TRBJ2-6, with D possibly being TRBD2 (5 bases). Germline CDR1 LNHDA, CDR2 SQIVND (reference sequence). Between the trimmed V and J ends, which lost 7 bases and 0 bases, there was a span of 19 bases. The CDR3 runs 18 residues. The chain's CDR3 is CASTTNGNGNSGANVLTF. The CDR3, as DNA: TGTGCCAGTACCACCAACGGGAATGGGAACTCTGGGGCCAACGTCCTGACTTTC.

The chain recombines TRBV27 with TRBJ2-7; TRBD2 agrees at 7 bases. J gave up 3 bases and V 1 base, and 6 bases lay outside the gene matches. This CDR3 region has 15 residues. CDR1 and CDR2 (germline): MNHEY, SMNVEV (reference sequence). DNA for the CDR3: TGTGCCAGCAGTTTATACGCGGGAGCAATCTACGAGCAGTACTTC. This encodes CASSLYAGAIYEQYF.

The chain combines TRBV29-1 with TRBJ2-7; 8 positions agree with TRBD2. The CDR3 has 18 amino acids. Trimming took 1 base from V and 0 from J; bases not matched to a gene: 14. From germline, CDR1 is SQVTM and CDR2 ANQGSEA. For the CDR3, the DNA is TGCAGCGTTGAAGGGTTGTCTTCGGGAGGGCTGAGCTCCTACGAGCAGTACTTC. Translating gives CSVEGLSSGGLSSYEQYF.

Notes on this clone: At one end the junction does not follow the germline gene, possibly because of a read error. The chain couples TRBV7-7 to TRBJ2-3; perhaps TRBD2 as D (5 bases). CDR1 and CDR2 (germline): SSHAT, FNYEAQ (reference sequence). The CDR3 totals 14 residues. CDR3 DNA sequence: TGTGCTAGCAGCCGCGGCCGAGGGACAGATACGCAGTATTTT. Protein sequence: CASSRGRGTDTQYF.

Concerning this clone: Other DNA sequences in the same sample also yield this CDR3. The gene calls are TRBV6-6 and TRBJ2-3; unclear D gene. The CDR3 loop spans 12 amino acids. V gave up 8 bases and J gave up 1 base, with 7 bases separating them. Germline lookup yields CDR1 MNHNY and CDR2 SVGAGI (reference sequence). The CDR3 loop reads CASEGGTDTQYF. As DNA, the CDR3 is TGTGCCAGCGAAGGAGGCACAGATACGCAGTATTTT.

V and J are TRBV15 and TRBJ1-5; D is perhaps TRBD1 (5 bases). The CDR3 consists of 13 residues. Germline CDR1 reads LNHNV; CDR2 reads YYDKDF (reference sequence). Trimming removed 5 bases from V and 4 bases from J, with 9 bases in between. CDR3 region: CATSQGPNQPQHF. The CDR3 nucleotides read TGTGCCACCAGCCAGGGCCCTAATCAGCCCCAGCATTTT.

The J gene is TRBJ2-2, the V gene TRBV6-6; the D gene is possibly TRBD2 (5 bases). Trimming left V 5 bases short and J 3 bases short, with 16 bases between. The germline V gene encodes CDR1 MNHNY and CDR2 SVGAGI (reference sequence). The CDR3 is made up of 16 amino acids. CDR3 nucleotide sequence: TGTGCCAGCAGTGCTAGCCGGGGTATTGACACCGGGGAGCTGTTTTTT. Its protein product is CASSASRGIDTGELFF.

This clone was recorded a few times. The V and J genes are TRBV6-1 and TRBJ2-3, with TRBD2 matching over 10 bases. Trimming at V came to 6 bases and at J to 9 bases, leaving 3 bases not matched to a gene. The germline V gene encodes CDR1 MNHNS and CDR2 SASEGT. The CDR3 is made up of 12 amino acids. CDR3 bases: TGTGCCAGCAGGGCGGGACTAGCGACGCAGTATTTT. This codes for CASRAGLATQYF.

The chain joins TRBV28 to TRBJ1-2; 7 bases are a match to TRBD1. The CDR3 loop spans 15 amino acids. J gave up 4 bases and V 5 bases, and 10 bases lay outside the gene matches. CDR1 is MDHEN, CDR2 SYDVKM, per germline. The CDR3, as DNA: TGTGCCAGCAGTAGATCCCGACAGGGTGCCTATGGCTACACCTTC. Translating it yields CASSRSRQGAYGYTF.

The gene calls are TRBV27 and TRBJ1-5; D gene uncertain. Per the germline V gene, CDR1 is MNHEY and CDR2 is SMNVEV (reference sequence). The CDR3 is made up of 16 amino acids. Trimming took 6 bases from V and 0 from J, leaving 15 bases between them. CDR3 amino acids: CASRKNTDYSNQPQHF. Here the CDR3 DNA reads TGTGCCAGCAGAAAAAATACAGACTATAGCAATCAGCCCCAGCATTTT.

The chain combines TRBV4-3 with TRBJ2-3, with D hard to call. V gave up 8 bases and J gave up 1 base, with 16 bases separating them. The CDR3 is made up of 15 amino acids. Germline assignment: CDR1 LGHNA and CDR2 YSLEER. DNA for the CDR3: TGCGCCAGCGGAGCACTGCTTGGTGGCACAGATACGCAGTATTTT. Protein: CASGALLGGTDTQYF.

The CDR3 bases are TGCGCCAGCAGCTTTGACAGGTGGAACACTGAAGCTTTCTTT. It encodes CASSFDRWNTEAFF. J is TRBJ1-1 and V is TRBV5-1; weak D call: TRBD1 (6 bases). Germline-derived CDR1 and CDR2 are SGHRS and YFSETQ. Trimming removed 2 bases at V and 1 base at J, with 9 bases between. The CDR3 extends over 14 amino acids.

V and J are TRBV2 and TRBJ2-7, with 12 bases aligning to TRBD2. Per the germline V gene, CDR1 is SNHLY and CDR2 is FYNNEI. The CDR3 is made up of 15 amino acids. With V trimmed by 6 bases and J by 3 bases, 6 bases remained unmatched. The CDR3 protein is CASRGLAGRNYEQYF. The CDR3 DNA reads as TGTGCCAGCAGAGGACTAGCGGGACGAAACTACGAGCAGTACTTC. The full variable domain, completed using reference TRBV2 and TRBJ2-7, is EPEVTQTPSHQVTQMGQEVILRCVPISNHLYFYWYRQILGQKVEFLVSFYNNEISEKSEIFDDQFSVERPDGSNFTLKIRSTKLEDSAMYFCASRGLAGRNYEQYFGPGTRLTVT.

V and J are TRBV9 and TRBJ1-1, with unresolved D. V dropped 0 bases and J dropped 1 base, with 16 bases sitting between them. Germline CDR1 SGDLS, CDR2 YYNGEE. CDR3 length equals 17 residues. CDR3 amino acids: CASSVDVARGGNTEAFF. The DNA of the CDR3 is TGTGCCAGCAGCGTAGATGTTGCTCGAGGAGGGAACACTGAAGCTTTCTTT.

Worth noting for this clone: Its ends do not fully match the called genes, so a read error is possible. The chain has TRBV7-9 and TRBJ1-2; 8 bases map to TRBD1. CDR3 length: 12 residues. Germline CDR1 and CDR2: SEHNR and FQNEAQ (reference sequence). For the CDR3, the DNA is TGTTCCAGCAGCTCCGCTGACAGGGGATACACCTTC. Translating it yields CSSSSADRGYTF.

The chain employs TRBV7-6 and TRBJ1-1, with D unclear. The length of the CDR3 is 13 residues. The germline gives CDR1 SGHVS, CDR2 FNYEAQ. Trimming shortened V by 3 bases and J by 1 base, and 6 bases separated the two germline ends. This CDR3 is CASSLGRNTEAFF. The CDR3 bases are TGTGCCAGCAGCTTGGGGAGGAACACTGAAGCTTTCTTT.

The V gene is TRBV28, the J gene TRBJ1-2, with TRBD1 matching over 8 bases. CDR3 length equals 14 residues. The germline CDR1 and CDR2 sequences are MDHEN and SYDVKM. J was trimmed by 6 bases and V by 8 bases; bases with no gene match: 11. CDR3 nucleotides: TGTGCCAGCCACGAGGTTTCAGGGGGCAATGGCTACACCTTC. Its translation is CASHEVSGGNGYTF.

The J gene is TRBJ1-1, the V gene TRBV7-9, with D uncertain. Germline loops: CDR1 SEHNR, CDR2 FQNEAQ (reference sequence). The V end lost 7 bases, the J end lost 2 bases, and 17 bases lay between the germline ends. The CDR3 sequence is 15 residues long. The CDR3 protein is CASTIFGVENTEAFF. The DNA for the CDR3 is TGTGCCAGCACCATTTTCGGGGTAGAAAACACTGAAGCTTTCTTT.